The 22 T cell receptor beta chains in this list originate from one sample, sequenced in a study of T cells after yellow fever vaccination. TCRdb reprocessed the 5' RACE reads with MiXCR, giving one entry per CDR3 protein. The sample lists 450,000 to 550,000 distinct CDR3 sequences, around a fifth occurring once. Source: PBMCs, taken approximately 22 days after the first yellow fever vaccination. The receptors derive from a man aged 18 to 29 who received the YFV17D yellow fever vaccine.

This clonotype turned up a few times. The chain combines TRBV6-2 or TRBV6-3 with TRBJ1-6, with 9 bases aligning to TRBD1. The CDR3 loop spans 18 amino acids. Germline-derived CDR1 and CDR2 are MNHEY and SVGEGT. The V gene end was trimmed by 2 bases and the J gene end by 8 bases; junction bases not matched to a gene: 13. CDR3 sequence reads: CASSYTRDRDDLYSPLHF. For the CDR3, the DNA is TGTGCCAGCAGTTACACCCGGGACAGGGACGACCTTTATTCACCCCTCCACTTT.

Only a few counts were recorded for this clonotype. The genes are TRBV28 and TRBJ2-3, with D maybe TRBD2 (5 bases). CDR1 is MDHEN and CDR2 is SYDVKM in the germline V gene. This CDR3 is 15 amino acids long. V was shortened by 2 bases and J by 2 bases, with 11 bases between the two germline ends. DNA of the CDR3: TGTGCCAGCAGTTTAAGAGGGTCCTTCACAGATACGCAGTATTTT. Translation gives CASSLRGSFTDTQYF.

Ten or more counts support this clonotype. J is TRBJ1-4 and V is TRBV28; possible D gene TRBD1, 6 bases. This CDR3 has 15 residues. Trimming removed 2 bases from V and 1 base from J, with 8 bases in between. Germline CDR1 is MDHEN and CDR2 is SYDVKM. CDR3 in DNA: TGTGCCAGCAGTTTAGGGGGCGTAACTAATGAAAAACTGTTTTTT. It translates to CASSLGGVTNEKLFF.

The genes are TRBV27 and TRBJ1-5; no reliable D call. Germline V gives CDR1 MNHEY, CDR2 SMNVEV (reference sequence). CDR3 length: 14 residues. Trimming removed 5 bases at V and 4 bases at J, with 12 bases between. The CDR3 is CASSPFSGNQPQHF. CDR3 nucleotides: TGTGCCAGCAGTCCTTTTTCTGGGAATCAGCCCCAGCATTTT.

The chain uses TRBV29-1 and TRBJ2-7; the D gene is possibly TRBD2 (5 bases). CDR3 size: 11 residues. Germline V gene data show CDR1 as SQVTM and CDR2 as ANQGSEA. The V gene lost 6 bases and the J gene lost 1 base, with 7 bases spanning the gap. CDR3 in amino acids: CSVTKSYEQYF. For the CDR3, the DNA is TGCAGCGTGACTAAGTCCTACGAGCAGTACTTC.

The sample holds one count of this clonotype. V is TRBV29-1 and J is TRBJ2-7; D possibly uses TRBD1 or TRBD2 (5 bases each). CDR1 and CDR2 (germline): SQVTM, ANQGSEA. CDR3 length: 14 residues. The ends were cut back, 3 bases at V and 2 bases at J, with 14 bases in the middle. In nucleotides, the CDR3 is TGCAGCGTTGAGTGGAAAGGGGACCCCTACGAGCAGTACGTC. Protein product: CSVEWKGDPYEQYV.

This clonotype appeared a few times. DNA for the CDR3: TGTGCCAGCAGCCGAAGGTGGGGGGGCAATGAGCAGTTCTTC. It yields the protein CASSRRWGGNEQFF. This chain uses TRBV7-8 with TRBJ2-1, with 7 nucleotides matching TRBD2. V shed 5 bases, J shed 6 bases, and the junction held 7 bases outside the gene matches. The CDR3 runs to 14 residues. Per the germline V gene, CDR1 is SGHVS and CDR2 is FQNEAQ.

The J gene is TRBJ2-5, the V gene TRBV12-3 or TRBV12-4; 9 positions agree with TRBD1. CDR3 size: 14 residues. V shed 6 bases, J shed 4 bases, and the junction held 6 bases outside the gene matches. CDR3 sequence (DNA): TGTGCCAGCAGGTCCACAGGGGGCCTAGAGACCCAGTACTTC. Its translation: CASRSTGGLETQYF.

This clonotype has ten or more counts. The CDR3: CASSWTSGVSNEQFF. The CDR3 DNA sequence: TGTGCCAGCAGCTGGACTAGCGGGGTGTCCAATGAGCAGTTCTTC. This chain connects TRBV7-2 to TRBJ2-1; TRBD2 aligns across 12 bases. Per the germline V gene, CDR1 is SGHTA and CDR2 is FQGNSA. This CDR3 is built from 15 residues. V shed 4 bases, J shed 6 bases, and the junction held 4 bases outside the gene matches.

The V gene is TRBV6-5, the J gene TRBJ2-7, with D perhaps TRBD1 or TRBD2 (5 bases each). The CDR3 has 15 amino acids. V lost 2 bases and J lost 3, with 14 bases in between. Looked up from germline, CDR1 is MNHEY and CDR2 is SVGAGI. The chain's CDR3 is CASSYGGTDGYEQYF. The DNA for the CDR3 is TGTGCCAGCAGTTACGGGGGAACAGACGGCTACGAGCAGTACTTC.

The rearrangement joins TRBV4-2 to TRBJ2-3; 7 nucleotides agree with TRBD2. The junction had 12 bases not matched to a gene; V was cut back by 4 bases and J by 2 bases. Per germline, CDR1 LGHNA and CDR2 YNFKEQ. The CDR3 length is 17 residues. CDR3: CASSLGAGWDPTDTQYF. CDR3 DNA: TGTGCCAGCAGCCTCGGAGCGGGGTGGGACCCCACAGATACGCAGTATTTT.

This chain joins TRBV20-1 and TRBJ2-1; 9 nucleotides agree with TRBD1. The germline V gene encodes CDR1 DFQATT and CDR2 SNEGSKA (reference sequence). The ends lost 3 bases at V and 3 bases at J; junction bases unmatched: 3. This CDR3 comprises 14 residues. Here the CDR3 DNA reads TGCAGTGCTAGGGGGGACAGGGTCTACAATGAGCAGTTCTTC. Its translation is CSARGDRVYNEQFF.

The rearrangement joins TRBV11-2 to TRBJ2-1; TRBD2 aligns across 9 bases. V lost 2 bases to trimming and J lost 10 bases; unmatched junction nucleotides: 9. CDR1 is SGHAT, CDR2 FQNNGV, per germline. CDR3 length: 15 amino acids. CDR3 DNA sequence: TGTGCCAGCAGCTTATCTGCGGGGGGGTGGGAGGAGCAGTTCTTC. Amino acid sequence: CASSLSAGGWEEQFF.

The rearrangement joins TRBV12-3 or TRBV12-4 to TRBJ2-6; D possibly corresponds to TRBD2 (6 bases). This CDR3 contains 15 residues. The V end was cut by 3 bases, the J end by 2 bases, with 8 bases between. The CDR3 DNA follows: TGTGCCAGCAGTTTTTGGGAGGCTGGGGCCAACGTCCTGACTTTC. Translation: CASSFWEAGANVLTF.

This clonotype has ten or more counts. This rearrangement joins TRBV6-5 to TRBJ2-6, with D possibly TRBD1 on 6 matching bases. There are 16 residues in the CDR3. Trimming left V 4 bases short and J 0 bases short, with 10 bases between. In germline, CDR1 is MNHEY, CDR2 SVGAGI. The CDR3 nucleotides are TGTGCCAGCAGTTCCACAGGGAGCTCTGGGGCCAACGTCCTGACTTTC. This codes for CASSSTGSSGANVLTF.

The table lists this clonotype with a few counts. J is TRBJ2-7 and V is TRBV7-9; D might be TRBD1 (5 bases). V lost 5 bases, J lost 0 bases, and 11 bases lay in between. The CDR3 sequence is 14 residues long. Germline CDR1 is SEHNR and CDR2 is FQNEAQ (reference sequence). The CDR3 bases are TGTGCCAGCAGCACAGACAGAAGCTCCTACGAGCAGTACTTC. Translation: CASSTDRSSYEQYF.

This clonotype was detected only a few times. The CDR3 protein is CASSLNAGHYGYTF. The DNA for the CDR3 is TGTGCCAGCAGCTTAAATGCAGGCCACTATGGCTACACCTTC. The V call is TRBV7-9, the J call TRBJ1-2; no definite D call. CDR3 size: 14 residues. V was cut by 2 bases and J by 3 bases, with 10 bases left in between. CDR1 is SEHNR, CDR2 FQNEAQ, per germline (reference sequence).

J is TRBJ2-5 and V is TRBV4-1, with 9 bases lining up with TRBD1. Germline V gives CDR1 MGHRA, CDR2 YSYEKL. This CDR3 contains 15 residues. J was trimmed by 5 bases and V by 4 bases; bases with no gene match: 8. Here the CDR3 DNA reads TGCGCCAGCAGCCGACCGGGACAGGGTTTGGAGACCCAGTACTTC. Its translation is CASSRPGQGLETQYF.

CDR3 DNA: TGTGCCATCAGTGCCCCCACCACAGATACGCAGTATTTT. As protein: CAISAPTTDTQYF. This chain connects TRBV10-3 to TRBJ2-3; D is uncertain. CDR1 is ENHRY and CDR2 is SYGVKD in the germline V gene. With 4 bases removed from V and 2 bases from J, the gap between germline ends came to 7 bases. This CDR3 has 13 amino acids.

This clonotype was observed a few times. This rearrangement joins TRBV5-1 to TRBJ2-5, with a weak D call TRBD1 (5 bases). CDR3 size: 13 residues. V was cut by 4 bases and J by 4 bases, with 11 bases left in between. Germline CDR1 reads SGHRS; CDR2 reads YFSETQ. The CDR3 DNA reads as TGCGCCAGCAGCGTCAGGGATGGAGAGACCCAGTACTTC. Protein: CASSVRDGETQYF.

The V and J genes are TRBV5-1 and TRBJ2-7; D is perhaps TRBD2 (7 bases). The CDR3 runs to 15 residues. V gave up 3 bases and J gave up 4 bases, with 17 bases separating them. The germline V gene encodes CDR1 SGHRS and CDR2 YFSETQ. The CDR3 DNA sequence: TGCGCCAGCAGCTCCTCAACGGGGGGCGGGTACGAGCAGTACTTC. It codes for CASSSSTGGGYEQYF.

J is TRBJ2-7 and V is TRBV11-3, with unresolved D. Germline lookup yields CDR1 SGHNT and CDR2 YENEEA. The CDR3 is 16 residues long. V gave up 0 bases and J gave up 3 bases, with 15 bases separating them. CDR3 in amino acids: CASSLDPFRGYYEQYF. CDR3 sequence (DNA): TGTGCCAGCAGCTTAGATCCATTTCGTGGCTACTACGAGCAGTACTTC. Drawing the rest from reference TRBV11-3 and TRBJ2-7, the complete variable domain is EAGVVQSPRYKIIEKKQPVAFWCNPISGHNTLYWYLQNLGQGPELLIRYENEEAVDDSQLPKDRFSAERLKGVDSTLKIQPAELGDSAVYLCASSLDPFRGYYEQYFGPGTRLTVT.